One and the same sample provided the 15 T cell receptor beta chains below, sequenced in a study of T cells in Graves' hyperthyroidism and ophthalmopathy (dated by TCRdb to between 2018 and 2021). The method behind the library was multiplex PCR. The sequencer listed for this sample is Illumina HiSeq 2000. The TCR beta CDR3 regions were amplified from the RNA transcripts. For the first round of RT-PCR on the TCR CDR3, the HTBI primer set was used together with the Qiagen OneStep RT-PCR kit. TCRdb trimmed public reads at Q25 via fastp, called clones via MiXCR and kept in-frame beta chains. Every entry covers one CDR3 protein and lists the most common genes and DNA from its rows. Here the sample has 500,000 to 600,000 distinct CDR3 sequences; around 45% occur a single time. The ten largest clones represent 15% to 20% of the sample. Sequencing was performed on peripheral blood or thyroid tissue (not recorded which). Source of these receptors: an adult woman with Graves' disease, either hyperthyroidism or ophthalmopathy (not recorded which).

The chain carries TRBV10-2 and TRBJ1-1, with TRBD1 matching over 8 bases. This CDR3 spans 14 amino acids. V was pared by 8 bases and J by 3 bases, with 8 bases of the junction left unmatched. Germline V gene data show CDR1 as WSHSY and CDR2 as SAAADI. The DNA of the CDR3 is TGCGCCAGCTTCTCGACAGGGGCCCACACTGAAGCTTTCTTT. Translated, it gives CASFSTGAHTEAFF.

This clonotype was counted many times. This chain uses TRBV10-3 with TRBJ2-7; TRBD1 or TRBD2 may be the D gene (6 bases each). Trimming took off 4 bases at V and 4 bases at J, with 14 bases between the two ends. The CDR3 length is 14 residues. Germline-derived CDR1 and CDR2 are ENHRY and SYGVKD. As DNA, the CDR3 is TGTGCCATCAGTGGGGGGGCTAAGCTGTACGAGCAGTACTTC. This sequence encodes CAISGGAKLYEQYF.

This clonotype occurred a few times. The chain has TRBV7-2 and TRBJ2-3, with D perhaps given as TRBD1 or TRBD2 (5 bases each). CDR1 SGHTA and CDR2 FQGNSA come from the germline V gene. The V and J ends lost 5 bases and 6 bases respectively, with 15 bases between them. The CDR3 spans 14 residues. The CDR3: CASSPGTSGDTQYF. In DNA, the CDR3 is TGTGCCAGCAGCCCCGGGACCTCGGGGGATACGCAGTATTTT.

This clonotype was seen a few times. This rearrangement joins TRBV29-1 to TRBJ1-2; D gene ambiguous. Per germline, CDR1 SQVTM and CDR2 ANQGSEA. The CDR3 contains 11 residues. V was clipped by 3 bases and J by 4 bases, with 6 bases between them. The CDR3 reads CSVDIPYGYTF. CDR3 nucleotides: TGCAGCGTTGACATCCCCTATGGCTACACCTTC.

This clonotype has a single count. CDR3 bases: TGTGCCAGCAGCGAGGGACAGGGAGTGTCCTACGAGCAGTACTTC. Translation gives CASSEGQGVSYEQYF. The chain is built from TRBV9 and TRBJ2-7, with TRBD1 identical over 9 bases. The CDR3 has 15 amino acids. V gave up 3 bases and J gave up 1 base; unmatched junction bases: 5. CDR1 is SGDLS and CDR2 is YYNGEE in the germline V gene.

This clonotype was seen at least ten times. The genes are TRBV5-6 and TRBJ2-7, with D perhaps being TRBD1 or TRBD2 (5 bases each). The length of the CDR3 is 16 residues. Germline-derived CDR1 and CDR2 are SGHDT and YYEEEE. The ends were cut back, 4 bases at V and 2 bases at J, with 19 bases in the middle. Here the CDR3 reads CASSPDPGPRTYEQYF. In DNA, the CDR3 is TGTGCCAGCAGCCCTGACCCGGGACCCCGAACCTACGAGCAGTACTTC.

The V gene is TRBV4-1, the J gene TRBJ1-5; TRBD1 is a possible D gene (5 bases). Per germline, CDR1 MGHRA and CDR2 YSYEKL. The CDR3 covers 15 residues. Trimming removed 0 bases from V and 7 bases from J, with 13 bases in between. The CDR3 here is CASSQDRQGGQPQHF. The CDR3 DNA reads TGCGCCAGCAGCCAAGATCGGCAGGGTGGCCAGCCCCAGCATTTT.

A few counts support this clonotype. This chain connects TRBV10-3 to TRBJ2-5; D is perhaps TRBD1 or TRBD2 (7 bases each). With 6 bases removed from V and 2 bases from J, the gap between germline ends came to 16 bases. This CDR3 spans 15 amino acids. The germline V gene encodes CDR1 ENHRY and CDR2 SYGVKD. This CDR3 reads CAIRAGQRIQETQYF. In nucleotides, the CDR3 is TGTGCCATCAGAGCGGGACAGCGGATACAAGAGACCCAGTACTTC.

The table lists this clonotype with many counts. The rearrangement links TRBV6-5 to TRBJ1-5; TRBD1 agrees at 7 bases. The CDR3 runs 14 residues. The V segment lost 2 bases and the J segment 6 bases; nucleotides outside the gene matches: 4. Germline V gene sequence: CDR1 MNHEY, CDR2 SVGAGI. The CDR3 DNA reads as TGTGCCAGCAGTTACACAGGGGAGGGTCAGCCCCAGCATTTT. This encodes CASSYTGEGQPQHF.

The V gene is TRBV15, the J gene TRBJ1-5, with D unclear. Trimming pared 8 bases from V and 0 bases from J, leaving 8 bases between. CDR3 length equals 13 residues. The germline V gene has CDR1 LNHNV and CDR2 YYDKDF (reference sequence). The CDR3 nucleotides read TGTGCCACCGCGTGGGGTAGCAATCAGCCCCAGCATTTT. It translates to CATAWGSNQPQHF.

The gene calls are TRBV7-9 and TRBJ1-2; possibly TRBD1 for D (6 bases). The V end lost 7 bases, the J end lost 12 bases, and 24 bases lay between the germline ends. CDR3 length equals 14 residues. CDR1 is SEHNR, CDR2 FQNEAQ, per germline (reference sequence). The CDR3, as DNA: TGTGCCAGCATCCGACAGGATGGGACCTCTGGAAACACCTTC. This gives the protein CASIRQDGTSGNTF.

The sample holds many counts of this clonotype. The chain joins TRBV6-1 to TRBJ1-6, with 7 bases that match TRBD1. CDR1 MNHNS and CDR2 SASEGT come from the germline V gene. V gave up 6 bases and J gave up 7 bases; unmatched junction bases: 9. The CDR3 totals 15 residues. CDR3 bases: TGTGCCAGCAGGGGGAGGGACAGACGAAATTCACCCCTCCACTTT. Its translation: CASRGRDRRNSPLHF.

The genes are TRBV6-6 and TRBJ2-7; D uncertain. V was cut by 6 bases and J by 6 bases, with 9 bases left in between. From germline, CDR1 is MNHNY and CDR2 SVGAGI (reference sequence). The CDR3 loop spans 11 amino acids. CDR3 coding DNA: TGTGCCAGCAGCCCCAGCCGCGAGCAGTACTTC. This translates into CASSPSREQYF.

The CDR3 DNA reads TGTGCCAGCAGTGACAGGGTCAGAAATGCTTTCTTT. This translates into CASSDRVRNAFF. The chain employs TRBV6-5 and TRBJ1-1; 7 nucleotides agree with TRBD1. Trimming at V came to 5 bases and at J to 11 bases, leaving 8 bases not matched to a gene. Germline CDR1 reads MNHEY; CDR2 reads SVGAGI. The CDR3 is 12 residues long.

In this sample, this clonotype turned up many times. This chain uses TRBV7-9 with TRBJ1-1; D gene ambiguous. CDR3 length: 12 residues. Trimming took off 1 base at V and 10 bases at J, with 10 bases between the two ends. The germline V gene encodes CDR1 SEHNR and CDR2 FQNEAQ (reference sequence). DNA for the CDR3: TGTGCCAGCAGCTTAGGGGTGGTGGGAGCTTTCTTT. Its protein product is CASSLGVVGAFF.